This TCR beta chain was recorded in a study of regulatory T cells in long-lasting Graves disease. Study-level background: Over 5 years of antithyroid drugs with positive TSH receptor antibodies was taken to mean persistent Graves' disease. General study points: Favored usage of TRBV28, TRBJ1-2 and TRBJ2-5 was recorded in persistent disease. Few sampled subjects may have lowered accuracy.

The trim removed 3 bases at V and 4 bases at J, leaving 7 bases unmatched. CDR3 length equals 16 residues. This clonotype was seen at least ten times. The antigen is undetermined. The time point is: persistent/refractory GD, antithyroid drugs over 5 years with positive TRAb. Extracted PBMC RNA gave rise to the TCR library. Construction of TCR beta libraries relied on iRepertoire HTBI primers and on Arm-PCR targeting CDR3 regions. In TCRdb, the multiplex PCR reads were re-called with MiXCR into one record per CDR3 protein. The sample lists some 330,000 distinct CDR3 sequences, roughly 24% occurring once.

Specimen: peripheral blood mononuclear cells (PBMCs), collected when the disease was refractory, from a patient treated with antithyroid drugs. The chain employs TRBV12-3 or TRBV12-4 and TRBJ1-4; 8 nucleotides align to TRBD1. The receptor was derived from a woman in her thirties or forties with Graves disease. The CDR3 here is CASSFGTGANNEKLFF. The CDR3 DNA is TGTGCCAGCAGTTTTGGGACAGGAGCCAATAATGAAAAACTGTTTTTT.